The 9 T cell receptor beta chains listed next were all sequenced from one sample in a study of blood T cell repertoires in COVID-19. The method was immunoSEQ multiplex PCR; TCRdb's version includes in-frame clones alone and lacks a portion of them. The sample holds some 200,000 clones, around 84% seen once. Sequencing was carried out using peripheral blood. Every receptor here comes from a man older than 75 with acute or convalescent COVID-19.

The CDR3 DNA reads as TGTGCCAGCAGCTTAGGGTTGGCAGATAATAGCAATCAGCCCCAGCATTTT. It codes for CASSLGLADNSNQPQHF. The chain has TRBV7-2 and TRBJ1-5; D uncertain. The germline gives CDR1 SGHTA, CDR2 FQGNSA. The CDR3 totals 17 residues. Trimming stripped 1 base from V and 0 bases from J, with 13 bases between.

The rearrangement joins TRBV12-3 or TRBV12-4 to TRBJ1-2; D gene uncertain. This CDR3 has 13 amino acids. Trimming left V 3 bases short and J 2 bases short, with 7 bases between. For the CDR3, the DNA is TGTGCCAGCAGTTTGGGAGACAACTATGGCTACACCTTC. This codes for CASSLGDNYGYTF.

The gene calls are TRBV11-2 and TRBJ2-2; 9 nucleotides align to TRBD2. Germline V gene data show CDR1 as SGHAT and CDR2 as FQNNGV. This CDR3 has 16 residues. J gave up 1 base and V 4 bases, and 4 bases lay outside the gene matches. CDR3 sequence reads: CASSYTSGLNTGELFF. The CDR3 DNA is TGTGCCAGCAGCTACACTAGCGGGTTGAACACCGGGGAGCTGTTTTTT. Using reference TRBV11-2 and TRBJ2-2 for the parts outside the CDR3, the full variable domain is EAGVAQSPRYKIIEKRQSVAFWCNPISGHATLYWYQQILGQGPKLLIQFQNNGVVDDSQLPKDRFSAERLKGVDSTLKIQPAKLEDSAVYLCASSYTSGLNTGELFFGEGSRLTVL.

The chain links TRBV19 to TRBJ2-5; 8 bases align to TRBD1. The germline V gene encodes CDR1 LNHDA and CDR2 SQIVND (reference sequence). The CDR3 covers 12 residues. The trim removed 8 bases at V and 5 bases at J, leaving 4 bases unmatched. The CDR3, as DNA: TGTGCCAGTGGCAGGGGGCTCGAGACCCAGTACTTC. Its protein is CASGRGLETQYF.

This chain connects TRBV6-5 to TRBJ2-6, with unresolved D. Trimming cost V 5 bases and J 4 bases, with 9 bases left between them. The CDR3 loop spans 14 amino acids. Germline V gene data show CDR1 as MNHEY and CDR2 as SVGAGI. The CDR3 sequence: CASSLGPGANVLTF. The CDR3 DNA is TGTGCCAGCAGTCTGGGCCCCGGGGCCAACGTCCTGACTTTC.

The chain recombines TRBV30 with TRBJ1-1; D might be TRBD1 (5 bases). This CDR3 has 14 residues. Trimming took 4 bases from V and 1 from J, leaving 13 bases between them. Germline assignment: CDR1 GTSNPN and CDR2 SVGIG (reference sequence). CDR3 loop: CAWIGWGENTEAFF. The CDR3 bases are TGTGCCTGGATCGGGTGGGGGGAGAACACTGAAGCTTTCTTT. Full variable domain (rest looked up from reference TRBV30 and TRBJ1-1): SQTIHQWPATLVQPVGSPLSLECTVEGTSNPNLYWYRQAAGRGLQLLFYSVGIGQISSEVPQNLSASRPQDRQFILSSKKLLLSDSGFYLCAWIGWGENTEAFFGQGTRLTVV.

About this clone: Other DNA sequences of this sample code for an identical CDR3. The chain combines TRBV24-1 with TRBJ2-3; 8 bases fit TRBD1. V lost 4 bases, J lost 1 base, and 6 bases stayed unmatched. The CDR3 length is 16 residues. Germline V gives CDR1 KGHDR, CDR2 SFDVKD. The CDR3 DNA reads as TGTGCCACCAGTGACCCCGGACAGGGAGGCACAGATACGCAGTATTTT. Encoded protein: CATSDPGQGGTDTQYF.

V gene TRBV19 combines with J gene TRBJ1-5, with 7 bases fitting TRBD1. The CDR3 loop spans 15 amino acids. V shed 7 bases, J shed 1 base, and the junction held 7 bases outside the gene matches. Germline loops: CDR1 LNHDA, CDR2 SQIVND (reference sequence). DNA for the CDR3: TGTGCCAGTACCGACAGGGTATCGAGCAATCAGCCCCAGCATTTT. Translation: CASTDRVSSNQPQHF.

This clone is a singleton in its sample. This CDR3 reads CASSMGGGIQAFF. The CDR3 DNA reads as TGCGCCAGCAGCATGGGCGGGGGAATACAGGCTTTCTTT. This chain connects TRBV5-1 to TRBJ1-1, with D possibly being TRBD1 (5 bases). Germline CDR1 is SGHRS and CDR2 is YFSETQ. The CDR3 spans 13 residues. The ends were cut back, 4 bases at V and 11 bases at J, with 18 bases in the middle.